Sequencing of this TCR beta chain was carried out in a study of T cell repertoires in cytomegalovirus infection. Study background: Well-studied HLA-B-restricted CMV epitopes were used in the study alongside recently identified HLA-C-restricted ones. Public TCR beta signature analysis indicated the presence of both CMV infection and matching HLA type.

TCRdb recomputed calls from the reads with MiXCR, one row per CDR3 protein. Among about 280,000 distinct CDR3 sequences, about 20% were seen once, and the ten largest hold roughly 19%. Comments on this clonotype: Its specificity is unknown.

Findings and limits, study-wide: HLA-C-restricted CMV clonotypes gave the most frequent clonotype in two of eight donors. The cumulative frequency of public TCR beta families identified carriers of CMV plus the relevant HLA.

CDR3 length equals 16 residues. Trimming removed 6 bases at V and 8 bases at J, with 23 bases between. Per germline, CDR1 ENHRY and CDR2 SYGVKD. The TCR comes from a human donor in good health (CMV status not recorded). Some clones in this sample may be carry-over from other donors' samples. V gene TRBV10-3 combines with J gene TRBJ2-1; tentatively, D is TRBD2 (5 bases). Sequenced here: cultured PBMCs, sampled from culture after CMV antigen stimulation. The chain's CDR3 is CAIRVGDLSVGDEQFF. The CDR3, as DNA: TGTGCCATCAGGGTGGGAGACCTATCAGTAGGTGATGAGCAGTTCTTC.